A selection of T cell receptor beta chains follows, all from one sample in a study of blood T cell repertoires in COVID-19. The data were produced by immunoSEQ multiplex PCR, yet TCRdb's version contains in-frame clones alone and is incomplete. This table has around 200,000 clones, roughly 83% appearing once. The sample comprised PBMCs or T cells enriched from blood (not recorded which). The receptors were sampled from a man aged 40-49 years with acute COVID-19. CDR3s include the opening cysteine and the closing phenylalanine or tryptophan. Each record gives: J gene, V gene, CDR3 protein.

>TRBJ2-3|TRBV7-3
CASNPGSGSDTQYF
>TRBJ1-3|TRBV7-9
CASSLAPGHPRLGNTIYF
>TRBJ1-5|TRBV6-5
CASSILGGGNQPQHF
>TRBJ2-1|TRBV7-2
CASSSSGRGVNEQFF
>TRBJ2-5|TRBV6-7
CASILLEGLHKTQYF
>TRBJ1-5|TRBV9
CASSVGGQGGQPQHF
>TRBJ2-5|TRBV28
CASSSLGLAGGRSETQYF
>TRBJ2-1|TRBV7-3
CASSLLGGSYNEQFF
>TRBJ2-7|TRBV27
CASKGWGAPDEQYF
>TRBJ2-7|TRBV5-6
CASSLTTGTGTYEQYF
>TRBJ2-1|TRBV2
CASRPRAGSYNEQFF
>TRBJ2-7|TRBV6-1
CASSDRGSSYEQYF
>TRBJ2-1|TRBV12-5
CASGLPPVPGLAGYNEQFF
>TRBJ2-7|TRBV5-1
CASSSGAQGGEQYF
>TRBJ2-7|TRBV7-8
CASSDIGGASYEQYF
>TRBJ1-4|TRBV4-3
CASSQALTGGSEKLFF
>TRBJ2-3|TRBV24-1
CATSDSSTDTQYF
>TRBJ1-5|TRBV28
CASSLGRSNQPQHF
>TRBJ2-4|TRBV4-1
CASSQTGWNIQYF
>TRBJ1-5|TRBV19
CASPRGHGNQPQHF
>TRBJ2-3|TRBV11-2
CASSQGLLGHTQYF
>TRBJ2-1|TRBV19
CASSIGGRANYNEQFF
>TRBJ2-3|TRBV24-1
CATSDSFLIYTQYF
>TRBJ2-4|TRBV7-3
CASSPLQKGRDIQYF
>TRBJ2-1|TRBV9
CASSVNPPNSHNEQFF
>TRBJ2-3|TRBV5-1
CASSPRLAASTDTQYF